The next 24 T cell receptor beta chains were all read from a single sample in a study of T cells in Graves' hyperthyroidism and ophthalmopathy. Using RNA transcripts as the source, TCR beta CDR3 regions were amplified. The HTBI primer set was used in a first-round RT-PCR of the TCR CDR3. TCRdb itself ran the multiplex PCR reads through MiXCR, one entry per CDR3 protein. The profile shows roughly 400,000 distinct CDR3 sequences, over 13% of them singletons. Sequenced sample: blood. The receptors stem from a man between 45 and 60 years old with Graves' ophthalmopathy.

The chain uses TRBV6-2 or TRBV6-3 and TRBJ2-7; 9 nucleotides match TRBD1. Per the germline V gene, CDR1 is MNHEY and CDR2 is SVGEGT. There are 16 residues in the CDR3. Unmatched junction bases numbered 12, after V lost 5 bases and J lost 4 bases. CDR3 nucleotides: TGTGCCAGCAGTCCCCGCTCGGGACAGGGTTTTTACGAGCAGTACTTC. Its translation is CASSPRSGQGFYEQYF.

This chain links TRBV6-1 with TRBJ1-2; D is possibly TRBD1 (5 bases). This CDR3 has 11 amino acids. V was shortened by 8 bases and J by 2 bases, with 6 bases between the two germline ends. Germline assignment: CDR1 MNHNS and CDR2 SASEGT. The chain's CDR3 is CASGDNYGYTF. The CDR3 DNA reads as TGTGCCAGCGGGGACAACTATGGCTACACCTTC.

The sample holds many counts of this clonotype. The gene calls are TRBV12-3 or TRBV12-4 and TRBJ1-5, with TRBD1 identical over 7 bases. Trimming cost V 6 bases and J 3 bases; bases outside gene matches: 5. The CDR3 contains 14 residues. The CDR3 sequence is CASRLGTVNQPQHF. For the CDR3, the DNA is TGTGCCAGCAGACTAGGGACAGTCAATCAGCCCCAGCATTTT.

Many counts were recorded for this clonotype. This chain links TRBV11-1 with TRBJ2-7; 9 bases match TRBD1. V shed 6 bases, J shed 5 bases, and the junction held 5 bases outside the gene matches. The CDR3 is 13 residues long. Germline CDR1 SGHAT, CDR2 FQDESV (reference sequence). Here the CDR3 DNA reads TGTGCCAGCAGGAACAGGGGGCAGGACGAGCAGTACTTC. It specifies CASRNRGQDEQYF.

The chain has TRBV5-4 and TRBJ1-4; D is possibly TRBD1 (5 bases). In germline, CDR1 is SGHNT, CDR2 YYREEE (reference sequence). The CDR3 covers 14 residues. The V and J ends lost 5 bases and 8 bases respectively, with 16 bases between them. CDR3 loop: CASRTDSQGEKLFF. In DNA form, the CDR3 reads TGTGCCAGCAGGACGGACTCCCAGGGAGAAAAACTGTTTTTT. Looking up the rest from reference TRBV5-4 and TRBJ1-4 gives the full variable domain: ETGVTQSPTHLIKTRGQQVTLRCSSQSGHNTVSWYQQALGQGPQFIFQYYREEENGRGNFPPRFSGLQFPNYSSELNVNALELDDSALYLCASRTDSQGEKLFFGSGTQLSVL.

The chain carries TRBV16 and TRBJ1-6; D gene uncertain. There are 17 residues in the CDR3. Trimming took off 0 bases at V and 0 bases at J, with 9 bases between the two ends. Germline V gene lookup returns CDR1 KGHSY and CDR2 FQNENV. CDR3 amino acids: CASSQSRTSSYNSPLHF. The DNA for the CDR3 is TGTGCCAGCAGCCAATCGCGGACTAGCTCCTATAATTCACCCCTCCACTTT.

This clonotype occurred many times. This rearrangement joins TRBV7-2 to TRBJ2-3; D tentatively fits TRBD1 or TRBD2 (6 bases each). The CDR3 spans 14 residues. Trimming cost V 4 bases and J 6 bases, with 14 bases left between them. CDR1 and CDR2 from the germline V gene are SGHTA and FQGNSA. CDR3 loop: CASSSDSGADTQYF. CDR3 DNA sequence: TGTGCCAGCAGCTCTGATTCGGGGGCCGATACGCAGTATTTT.

The chain's CDR3 is CASSHQSGTGNIQYF. DNA of the CDR3: TGTGCCAGCAGCCATCAATCCGGGACTGGAAACATTCAGTACTTC. The chain recombines TRBV3-1 with TRBJ2-4; D may be TRBD2 (6 bases). Germline V gene sequence: CDR1 LGHDT, CDR2 YNNKEL (reference sequence). This CDR3 spans 15 amino acids. Trimming removed 3 bases at V and 6 bases at J, with 15 bases between.

A remark on this clonotype: This may stem from a read error, because a much larger clone lies one nucleotide away. The chain is built from TRBV7-9 and TRBJ2-3; 14 bases are shared with TRBD2. The CDR3 extends over 16 amino acids. Germline CDR1 reads SEHNR; CDR2 reads FQNEAQ (reference sequence). With V trimmed by 5 bases and J by 12 bases, 13 bases remained unmatched. In nucleotides, the CDR3 is TGTGCCAGCAGCCCGTACGGGACTAGCGGGAGTTCAAATCAGTATTTT. It is translated as CASSPYGTSGSSNQYF. Drawing the rest from reference TRBV7-9 and TRBJ2-3, the complete variable domain is DTGVSQNPRHKITKRGQNVTFRCDPISEHNRLYWYRQTLGQGPEFLTYFQNEAQLEKSRLLSDRFSAERPKGSFSTLEIQRTEQGDSAMYLCASSPYGTSGSSNQYFGPGTRLTVL.

This clonotype was found a few times. The chain recombines TRBV6-2 or TRBV6-3 with TRBJ2-5, with 10 bases lining up with TRBD2. Germline assignment: CDR1 MNHEY and CDR2 SVGEGT. The CDR3 is 12 residues long. V lost 5 bases to trimming and J lost 12 bases; unmatched junction nucleotides: 6. The CDR3 DNA reads as TGTGCCAGCAGTGAGCTAGCGGGAGTGGAGTACTTC. It translates to CASSELAGVEYF.

The gene calls are TRBV7-2 and TRBJ2-7; D is ambiguous. The germline gives CDR1 SGHTA, CDR2 FQGNSA. V was shortened by 5 bases and J by 6 bases, with 14 bases between the two germline ends. This CDR3 comprises 13 residues. The CDR3 coding sequence is TGTGCCAGCAGCCCTGGAAGTCTTCCCGAGCAGTACTTC. Translation: CASSPGSLPEQYF.

There are a few counts of this clonotype. The J gene is TRBJ2-2, the V gene TRBV5-5; TRBD2 matches 14 bases. The CDR3 sequence is 21 residues long. Trimming cost V 4 bases and J 3 bases; bases outside gene matches: 17. The V gene's germline CDR1 is SGHKS and CDR2 YYEKEE (reference sequence). CDR3 nucleotides: TGTGCCAGCAGCGCCCCATCCGGGACTAGCGGGAGTACAAGGTACACCGGGGAGCTGTTTTTT. This translates into CASSAPSGTSGSTRYTGELFF.

This sequence joins TRBV14 and TRBJ2-3, with a weak D call TRBD2 (6 bases). Looked up from germline, CDR1 is SGHDN and CDR2 is FVKESK. CDR3 length: 16 amino acids. The V end was cut by 4 bases, the J end by 7 bases, with 21 bases between. The CDR3, as DNA: TGTGCCAGCAGCCCCTACCATCTCGGGAGTTCTAATACGCAGTATTTT. Translated, it gives CASSPYHLGSSNTQYF.

This clonotype was counted at least ten times. CDR3 protein: CASSLRLDTGRYHTF. Here the CDR3 DNA reads TGTGCCAGCAGCTTAAGGTTGGACACCGGTCGTTATCACACCTTC. The V gene is TRBV7-8, the J gene TRBJ1-2; possibly TRBD1 for D (5 bases). Trimming cost V 2 bases and J 12 bases, with 22 bases left between them. Germline lookup yields CDR1 SGHVS and CDR2 FQNEAQ. The CDR3 runs to 15 residues.

This clonotype was found many times. The chain joins TRBV11-2 to TRBJ2-7; no definite D call. Germline values: CDR1 SGHAT, CDR2 FQNNGV. V lost 3 bases and J lost 6, with 9 bases in between. The CDR3 runs to 12 residues. Here the CDR3 reads CASSFREVEQYF. The CDR3 nucleotides are TGTGCCAGCAGCTTTCGAGAAGTCGAGCAGTACTTC.

The table lists this clonotype with many counts. The chain carries TRBV12-5 and TRBJ2-1; the match to TRBD1 covers 8 bases. This CDR3 contains 14 residues. Looked up from germline, CDR1 is LGHNT and CDR2 is FRNRAP. V trimming: 9 bases; J trimming: 2 bases; junction bases outside the gene matches: 6. The CDR3 here is CASTRTGTYNEQFF. CDR3 nucleotide sequence: TGTGCTAGCACCCGGACAGGGACCTACAATGAGCAGTTCTTC.

This clonotype was detected a few times. The V gene is TRBV5-5, the J gene TRBJ2-7, with 7 bases fitting TRBD2. With 2 bases clipped from V and 4 bases from J, the junction kept 6 bases outside the gene matches. This CDR3 spans 14 amino acids. The V gene's germline CDR1 is SGHKS and CDR2 YYEKEE (reference sequence). The CDR3 DNA is TGTGCCAGCAGCTTTAATCCTAGCGGTTACGAGCAGTACTTC. It yields the protein CASSFNPSGYEQYF.

V is TRBV4-1 and J is TRBJ2-3; D perhaps matches TRBD2 (6 bases). The CDR3 contains 15 residues. V gave up 1 base and J gave up 8 bases, with 16 bases separating them. CDR1 and CDR2 (germline): MGHRA, YSYEKL. The DNA of the CDR3 is TGCGCCAGCAGCCAAGTGTACGGGAGTGTAGGTACGCAGTATTTT. Protein product: CASSQVYGSVGTQYF.

At least ten counts were recorded for this clonotype. V usage is TRBV20-1 and J usage is TRBJ1-1; D is possibly TRBD1 (6 bases). V dropped 6 bases and J dropped 10 bases, with 15 bases sitting between them. This CDR3 region has 11 residues. Germline values: CDR1 DFQATT, CDR2 SNEGSKA (reference sequence). The CDR3 DNA is TGCAGTGCCCGAGTAGGGGGATCAGCTTTCTTT. It codes for CSARVGGSAFF.

V and J are TRBV19 and TRBJ2-1; the D is unclear. Germline assignment: CDR1 LNHDA and CDR2 SQIVND (reference sequence). V lost 8 bases, J lost 7 bases, and 9 bases lay in between. CDR3 length equals 11 residues. This chain's CDR3 is CASAYLNEQFF. In DNA form, the CDR3 reads TGTGCCAGTGCCTACTTAAATGAGCAGTTCTTC.

This clonotype was seen repeatedly, ten times or more. The chain combines TRBV28 with TRBJ2-5; TRBD1 matches at 8 bases. Germline trimming cut 4 bases from V and 2 bases from J; bases unmatched to any gene: 12. There are 17 residues in the CDR3. Germline CDR1 reads MDHEN; CDR2 reads SYDVKM. The CDR3 sequence: CASSSILRNRGQETQYF. CDR3 bases: TGTGCCAGCAGTTCCATCTTACGCAACAGGGGGCAAGAGACCCAGTACTTC.

This clonotype appeared many times. The gene calls are TRBV7-6 and TRBJ2-3; tentatively, D is TRBD2 (6 bases). In germline, CDR1 is SGHVS, CDR2 FNYEAQ. CDR3 size: 16 residues. The V end lost 1 base, the J end lost 3 bases, and 14 bases lay between the germline ends. The CDR3 nucleotides are TGTGCCAGCAGCTTAGGCCCGGGGGTCGAAACAGATACGCAGTATTTT. Its protein product is CASSLGPGVETDTQYF.

As concerns this clonotype: This sequence may be a read error, since a much larger clone differs from it by one base. V is TRBV13 and J is TRBJ2-1; D call uncertain. CDR1 is PRHDT and CDR2 is FYEKMQ in the germline V gene (reference sequence). CDR3 length: 13 residues. The CDR3 loop reads CASSLNKFNEQSF. CDR3 sequence (DNA): TGTGCCAGCAGTTTAAACAAGTTCAATGAGCAGTCCTTC.

This clonotype was seen many times. The J gene is TRBJ2-2, the V gene TRBV18, with D perhaps TRBD2 (5 bases). The CDR3 contains 14 residues. V shed 3 bases and J shed 6 bases, with 11 bases lying between them. Germline assignment: CDR1 KGHSH and CDR2 LQKENI. The CDR3 DNA reads as TGTGCCAGCTCACCGACGAGGGAGCCCGGGGAGCTGTTTTTT. Encoded protein: CASSPTREPGELFF.